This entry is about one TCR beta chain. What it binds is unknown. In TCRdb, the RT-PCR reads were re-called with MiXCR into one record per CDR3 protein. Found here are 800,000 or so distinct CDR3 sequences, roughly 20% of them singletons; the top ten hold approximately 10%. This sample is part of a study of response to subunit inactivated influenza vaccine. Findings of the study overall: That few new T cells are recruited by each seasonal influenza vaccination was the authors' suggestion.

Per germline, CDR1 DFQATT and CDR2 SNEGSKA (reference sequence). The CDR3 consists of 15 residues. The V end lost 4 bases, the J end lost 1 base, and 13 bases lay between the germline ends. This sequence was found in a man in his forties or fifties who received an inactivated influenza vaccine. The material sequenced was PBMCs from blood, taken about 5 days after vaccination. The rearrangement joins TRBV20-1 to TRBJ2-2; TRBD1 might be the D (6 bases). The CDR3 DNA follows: TGCAGTGCTATTCAGACAGGATTGAACACCGGGGAGCTGTTTTTT. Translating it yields CSAIQTGLNTGELFF.